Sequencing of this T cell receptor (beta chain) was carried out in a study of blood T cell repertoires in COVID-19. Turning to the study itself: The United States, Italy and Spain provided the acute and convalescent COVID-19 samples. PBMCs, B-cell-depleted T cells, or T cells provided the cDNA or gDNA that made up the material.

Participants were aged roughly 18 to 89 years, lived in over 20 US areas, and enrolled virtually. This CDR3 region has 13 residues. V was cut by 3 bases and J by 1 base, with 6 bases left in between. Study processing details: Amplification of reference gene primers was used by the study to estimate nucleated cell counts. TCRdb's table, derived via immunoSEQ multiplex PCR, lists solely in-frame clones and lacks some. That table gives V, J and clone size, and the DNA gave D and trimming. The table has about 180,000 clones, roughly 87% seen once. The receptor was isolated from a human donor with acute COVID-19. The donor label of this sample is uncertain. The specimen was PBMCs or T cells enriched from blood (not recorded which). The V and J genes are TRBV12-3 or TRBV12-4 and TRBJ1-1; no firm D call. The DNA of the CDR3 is TGTGCCAGCAGTTTGGCCAGGAACACTGAAGCTTTCTTT. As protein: CASSLARNTEAFF.